These 28 T cell receptor beta chains share one sample of origin, sequenced in a study of cytomegalovirus exposure and HLA in healthy donors. The PCR was carried out with 60 Vbeta primers and 13 Jbeta primers. Sequencing used immunoSEQ multiplex PCR; TCRdb keeps in-frame clones, though not all of them. This sample has approximately 190,000 clones, with just under 70% found just once. Sequenced sample: PBMCs. The receptors come from a man aged 35 to 55 in good health and CMV-seropositive.

The rearrangement uses TRBV2 and TRBJ2-7, with TRBD1 as a possible D gene (6 bases). The length of the CDR3 is 13 residues. Per germline, CDR1 SNHLY and CDR2 FYNNEI. V lost 7 bases, J lost 4 bases, and 14 bases lay in between. For the CDR3, the DNA is TGTGCCAGCACAGAGGTACAGGGATACGAGCAGTACTTC. This encodes CASTEVQGYEQYF.

The chain has TRBV10-2 and TRBJ1-5, with a possible D match to TRBD1 (6 bases). CDR3 length: 15 amino acids. Germline CDR1 reads WSHSY; CDR2 reads SAAADI. The V end lost 6 bases, the J end lost 6 bases, and 18 bases lay between the germline ends. The CDR3 DNA reads as TGCGCCAGCAGATCAGGGGTAGACGTAAGTCAGCCCCAGCATTTT. Translated: CASRSGVDVSQPQHF.

The V and J genes are TRBV4-1 and TRBJ1-3; 9 bases are a match to TRBD1. Trimming at V came to 6 bases and at J to 10 bases, leaving 1 base not matched to a gene. The CDR3 loop spans 11 amino acids. Germline loops: CDR1 MGHRA, CDR2 YSYEKL. CDR3: CASRTGGTIYF. In nucleotides, the CDR3 is TGCGCCAGCAGGACAGGGGGGACCATATATTTT.

This sequence joins TRBV20-1 and TRBJ1-2; no firm D call. The V end was cut by 7 bases, the J end by 9 bases, with 12 bases between. CDR1 DFQATT and CDR2 SNEGSKA come from the germline V gene (reference sequence). The CDR3 loop spans 10 amino acids. Written as DNA, the CDR3 is TGCAGTGTCCCGGGAGGACGCTACACCTTC. Amino acids: CSVPGGRYTF.

The gene calls are TRBV28 and TRBJ1-4; 9 positions agree with TRBD1. Germline trimming cut 6 bases from V and 7 bases from J; bases unmatched to any gene: 9. Germline loops: CDR1 MDHEN, CDR2 SYDVKM. This CDR3 has 15 residues. CDR3 loop: CASSDTGTGSEKLFF. The CDR3 DNA reads TGTGCCAGCAGCGATACCGGGACAGGGAGTGAAAAACTGTTTTTT.

The J gene is TRBJ2-2, the V gene TRBV28; 8 bases agree with TRBD1. The CDR3 covers 15 residues. After removal of 4 bases from V and 7 bases from J, the junction contained 8 bases not matched to a gene. The germline V gene encodes CDR1 MDHEN and CDR2 SYDVKM. Written as DNA, the CDR3 is TGTGCCAGCAGTTCCCCAGGGGGCAGGAGCGGGGAGCTGTTTTTT. This encodes CASSSPGGRSGELFF. Full variable domain (missing parts from reference TRBV28 and TRBJ2-2): DVKVTQSSRYLVKRTGEKVFLECVQDMDHENMFWYRQDPGLGLRLIYFSYDVKMKEKGDIPEGYSVSREKKERFSLILESASTNQTSMYLCASSSPGGRSGELFFGEGSRLTVL.

This clone was seen only once. The chain employs TRBV28 and TRBJ2-7, with D possibly TRBD2 on 5 matching bases. V was trimmed by 0 bases and J by 0 bases, leaving 6 bases between them. This CDR3 comprises 14 residues. Germline loops: CDR1 MDHEN, CDR2 SYDVKM. DNA for the CDR3: TGTGCCAGCAGTTTATGGGGGAGCTCCTACGAGCAGTACTTC. Its protein product is CASSLWGSSYEQYF. The variable domain in full, with the rest retrieved from reference TRBV28 and TRBJ2-7, is DVKVTQSSRYLVKRTGEKVFLECVQDMDHENMFWYRQDPGLGLRLIYFSYDVKMKEKGDIPEGYSVSREKKERFSLILESASTNQTSMYLCASSLWGSSYEQYFGPGTRLTVT.

The V call is TRBV11-2, the J call TRBJ1-1, with TRBD1 matching 7 bases. Germline lookup yields CDR1 SGHAT and CDR2 FQNNGV. V lost 5 bases to trimming and J lost 1 base; unmatched junction nucleotides: 7. The CDR3 runs to 15 residues. CDR3 nucleotides: TGTGCCAGCAGCCCTCGACAGGGATCGAACACTGAAGCTTTCTTT. It specifies CASSPRQGSNTEAFF. The full variable domain, its missing parts supplied by reference TRBV11-2 and TRBJ1-1, is EAGVAQSPRYKIIEKRQSVAFWCNPISGHATLYWYQQILGQGPKLLIQFQNNGVVDDSQLPKDRFSAERLKGVDSTLKIQPAKLEDSAVYLCASSPRQGSNTEAFFGQGTRLTVV.

The chain uses TRBV28 and TRBJ1-2; TRBD1 matches at 10 bases. Trimming at V came to 5 bases and at J to 3 bases, leaving 12 bases not matched to a gene. Germline V gene sequence: CDR1 MDHEN, CDR2 SYDVKM. This CDR3 comprises 17 residues. This chain's CDR3 is CASSPSSSDRGYYGYTF. In DNA form, the CDR3 reads TGTGCCAGCAGTCCCTCCTCCTCGGACAGGGGGTACTATGGCTACACCTTC.

V usage is TRBV19 and J usage is TRBJ1-5; 8 positions match TRBD1. The CDR3 length is 15 residues. V dropped 6 bases and J dropped 8; count of bases not matched to a gene: 12. In germline, CDR1 is LNHDA, CDR2 SQIVND (reference sequence). The CDR3 nucleotides read TGTGCCAGTAGCCGACAGGGGTGGGGTTGGGAGCCCCAGCATTTT. It translates to CASSRQGWGWEPQHF.

V and J are TRBV28 and TRBJ2-2; 11 nucleotides line up with TRBD2. This CDR3 region has 15 residues. The germline V gene encodes CDR1 MDHEN and CDR2 SYDVKM. V shed 3 bases, J shed 7 bases, and the junction held 4 bases outside the gene matches. The CDR3 DNA reads as TGTGCCAGCAGTTTTCGGCTAGCGGGGGGCGGGGAGCTGTTTTTT. Translated, it gives CASSFRLAGGGELFF.

The CDR3 region is CASSILAGGPLNEQFF. CDR3 coding DNA: TGTGCCAGTAGTATCCTAGCGGGGGGGCCCCTTAATGAGCAGTTCTTC. The genes are TRBV19 and TRBJ2-1; 12 positions match TRBD2. This CDR3 is built from 16 residues. Germline V gene sequence: CDR1 LNHDA, CDR2 SQIVND (reference sequence). The V and J ends lost 3 bases and 7 bases, in that order; junction bases with no gene match: 7.

Only a few counts were recorded for this clone. CDR3 region: CARFRDRPHREFF. In DNA form, the CDR3 reads TGTGCCAGGTTTCGAGACAGGCCTCACAGGGAGTTCTTC. The chain links TRBV6-5 to TRBJ2-1; D is perhaps TRBD1 (6 bases). The V and J ends lost 9 bases and 14 bases respectively, with 23 bases between them. This CDR3 spans 13 amino acids. Looked up from germline, CDR1 is MNHEY and CDR2 is SVGAGI.

This clone was picked up a small number of times. This chain links TRBV4-2 with TRBJ2-7; 9 bases are a match to TRBD1. The CDR3 runs 16 residues. Germline CDR1 and CDR2: LGHNA and YNFKEQ. Losses at the gene ends were 0 bases for V and 3 bases for J; bases not matched to a gene: 6. The CDR3 here is CASSQDRDRVSYEQYF. CDR3 nucleotide sequence: TGTGCCAGCAGCCAAGATCGGGACAGGGTCAGCTACGAGCAGTACTTC.

The rearrangement links TRBV6-1 to TRBJ1-3; no clear D gene. The CDR3 contains 13 residues. Germline CDR1 is MNHNS and CDR2 is SASEGT. V was trimmed by 0 bases and J by 7 bases, leaving 7 bases between them. This chain's CDR3 is CASSEAQMNTIYF. The CDR3 region has the DNA TGTGCCAGCAGTGAAGCGCAGATGAACACCATATATTTT.

V gene TRBV11-2 combines with J gene TRBJ2-3; no reliable D call. The CDR3 is 11 residues long. Germline-derived CDR1 and CDR2 are SGHAT and FQNNGV. The germline V and J ends were trimmed by 5 bases and 8 bases, with 8 bases remaining between them. The CDR3 region is CASSALSTQYF. The DNA of the CDR3 is TGTGCCAGCAGCGCCCTGAGTACGCAGTATTTT. Full variable domain (rest looked up from reference TRBV11-2 and TRBJ2-3): EAGVAQSPRYKIIEKRQSVAFWCNPISGHATLYWYQQILGQGPKLLIQFQNNGVVDDSQLPKDRFSAERLKGVDSTLKIQPAKLEDSAVYLCASSALSTQYFGPGTRLTVL.

This clone was observed a few times. The chain carries TRBV7-8 and TRBJ2-1; D is unresolved. Germline loops: CDR1 SGHVS, CDR2 FQNEAQ. Trimming took 7 bases from V and 7 from J, leaving 23 bases between them. This CDR3 region has 16 residues. CDR3 nucleotide sequence: TGTGCCAGCATCCCAGCCCCCTATGACTTCGGGAATGAGCAGTTCTTC. This translates into CASIPAPYDFGNEQFF. The full variable domain, its missing parts supplied by reference TRBV7-8 and TRBJ2-1, is GAGVSQSPRYKVAKRGQDVALRCDPISGHVSLFWYQQALGQGPEFLTYFQNEAQLDKSGLPSDRFFAERPEGSVSTLKIQRTQQEDSAVYLCASIPAPYDFGNEQFFGPGTRLTVL.

The J gene is TRBJ2-7, the V gene TRBV27, with a possible D match to TRBD1 (5 bases). Trimming pared 8 bases from V and 7 bases from J, leaving 33 bases between. CDR1 and CDR2 from the germline V gene are MNHEY and SMNVEV (reference sequence). This CDR3 region has 18 residues. CDR3 sequence: CASDFSPPGYRPLKEQYF. The CDR3 DNA sequence: TGTGCCAGCGATTTCTCCCCCCCCGGTTACAGGCCTCTCAAAGAGCAGTACTTC.

The gene calls are TRBV5-6 and TRBJ1-2; TRBD1 agrees at 8 bases. Germline V gives CDR1 SGHDT, CDR2 YYEEEE. The trim removed 0 bases at V and 7 bases at J, leaving 2 bases unmatched. This CDR3 has 13 residues. The DNA of the CDR3 is TGTGCCAGCAGCTTGGCAGGGGGCGGTGGCTACACCTTC. This translates into CASSLAGGGGYTF. The whole variable domain, filled in from reference TRBV5-6 and TRBJ1-2, reads DAGVTQSPTHLIKTRGQQVTLRCSPKSGHDTVSWYQQALGQGPQFIFQYYEEEERQRGNFPDRFSGHQFPNYSSELNVNALLLGDSALYLCASSLAGGGGYTFGSGTRLTVV.

This clone was seen a few times. The gene calls are TRBV6-5 and TRBJ1-1; D may be TRBD1 (5 bases). Per germline, CDR1 MNHEY and CDR2 SVGAGI. Trimming left V 5 bases short and J 3 bases short, with 13 bases between. The CDR3 covers 14 residues. In DNA form, the CDR3 reads TGTGCCAGCAGTCCCCTCGGGGGATACACTGAAGCTTTCTTT. Its protein is CASSPLGGYTEAFF.

The rearrangement uses TRBV7-8 and TRBJ1-2; possible D gene TRBD1, 5 bases. V gave up 5 bases and J gave up 0 bases, with 13 bases separating them. The CDR3 is 15 residues long. CDR1 is SGHVS, CDR2 FQNEAQ, per germline. Here the CDR3 DNA reads TGTGCCAGCAGCGTAGGGACTTTAGCTAACTATGGCTACACCTTC. Its protein is CASSVGTLANYGYTF. Full variable domain (outside the CDR3, taken from reference TRBV7-8 and TRBJ1-2): GAGVSQSPRYKVAKRGQDVALRCDPISGHVSLFWYQQALGQGPEFLTYFQNEAQLDKSGLPSDRFFAERPEGSVSTLKIQRTQQEDSAVYLCASSVGTLANYGYTFGSGTRLTVV.

The chain combines TRBV11-3 with TRBJ2-7, with TRBD2 identical over 7 bases. Germline loops: CDR1 SGHNT, CDR2 YENEEA. Trimming at V came to 2 bases and at J to 1 base, leaving 5 bases not matched to a gene. This CDR3 region has 15 residues. For the CDR3, the DNA is TGTGCCAGCAGCTTATTTGCGGGGGAGTCCTACGAGCAGTACTTC. Its translation is CASSLFAGESYEQYF.

The chain uses TRBV28 and TRBJ2-7; unclear D gene. Germline V lookup: CDR1 MDHEN, CDR2 SYDVKM. V shed 6 bases and J shed 2 bases, with 14 bases lying between them. The CDR3 covers 14 residues. The CDR3 DNA is TGTGCCAGCAGCTTACAAGCCCCGGCCTACGAGCAGTACTTC. Protein: CASSLQAPAYEQYF.

This chain connects TRBV5-4 to TRBJ1-1; perhaps TRBD1 as D (6 bases). Trimming took off 4 bases at V and 3 bases at J, with 13 bases between the two ends. In germline, CDR1 is SGHNT, CDR2 YYREEE (reference sequence). The CDR3 extends over 14 amino acids. The CDR3 region is CASSPGQLYTEAFF. CDR3 bases: TGTGCCAGCAGCCCCGGACAGCTATACACTGAAGCTTTCTTT.

Comment on this clone: The same CDR3 is also encoded by other DNA sequences in this sample. The rearrangement uses TRBV7-2 and TRBJ2-7; 8 bases match TRBD1. The CDR3 contains 15 residues. Germline V gives CDR1 SGHTA, CDR2 FQGNSA. V trimming: 5 bases; J trimming: 3 bases; junction bases outside the gene matches: 9. The CDR3 sequence: CASSPGGTGSYEQYF. CDR3 DNA: TGTGCCAGCAGCCCAGGGGGGACAGGCAGCTACGAGCAGTACTTC.

The chain is built from TRBV7-9 and TRBJ1-2, with 9 bases aligning to TRBD1. CDR1 is SEHNR, CDR2 FQNEAQ, per germline (reference sequence). V gave up 3 bases and J gave up 6 bases; unmatched junction bases: 2. CDR3 size: 13 residues. CDR3 coding DNA: TGTGCCAGCAGCTTCGGGACAGGGAATGGCTACACCTTC. This codes for CASSFGTGNGYTF.

The chain uses TRBV10-3 and TRBJ1-2, with 8 bases that match TRBD1. J was trimmed by 0 bases and V by 3 bases; bases with no gene match: 6. In germline, CDR1 is ENHRY, CDR2 SYGVKD. The CDR3 is made up of 16 amino acids. The CDR3 nucleotides read TGTGCCATCAGTGAATATACAGGGGGGGCTAACTATGGCTACACCTTC. Its protein product is CAISEYTGGANYGYTF.

V is TRBV7-9 and J is TRBJ1-2; no definite D call. The CDR3 extends over 13 amino acids. CDR1 and CDR2 (germline): SEHNR, FQNEAQ (reference sequence). The germline V and J ends were trimmed by 2 bases and 4 bases, with 8 bases remaining between them. Written as DNA, the CDR3 is TGTGCCAGCAGCTTAAACGGTCTCTATGGCTACACCTTC. Translating it yields CASSLNGLYGYTF.